This T cell receptor beta chain was identified in a study of immune reconstitution after stem cell transplant in scleroderma. This CDR3 is built from 14 residues. Trimming took 0 bases from V and 6 from J; bases not matched to a gene: 3. Germline V gene data show CDR1 as LNHNV and CDR2 as YYDKDF (reference sequence). By sample fraction, this clonotype is medium-sized. TCRdb recomputed calls from the RT-PCR reads with MiXCR, one row per CDR3 protein. The sample records roughly 3,000 distinct CDR3 sequences, roughly 3.9% being singletons. The origin of this receptor is a human donor with systemic sclerosis. The sample was gathered before or after autologous hematopoietic stem cell transplantation (not recorded which). The chain combines TRBV15 with TRBJ2-3; 7 bases map to TRBD2. The CDR3 reads CATSRDVGGDTQYF. The CDR3 DNA reads TGTGCCACCAGCAGAGATGTCGGGGGGGATACGCAGTATTTT. The full variable domain, completed using reference TRBV15 and TRBJ2-3, is DAMVIQNPRYQVTQFGKPVTLSCSQTLNHNVMYWYQQKSSQAPKLLFHYYDKDFNNEADTPDNFQSRRPNTSFCFLDIRSPGLGDTAMYLCATSRDVGGDTQYFGPGTRLTVL.